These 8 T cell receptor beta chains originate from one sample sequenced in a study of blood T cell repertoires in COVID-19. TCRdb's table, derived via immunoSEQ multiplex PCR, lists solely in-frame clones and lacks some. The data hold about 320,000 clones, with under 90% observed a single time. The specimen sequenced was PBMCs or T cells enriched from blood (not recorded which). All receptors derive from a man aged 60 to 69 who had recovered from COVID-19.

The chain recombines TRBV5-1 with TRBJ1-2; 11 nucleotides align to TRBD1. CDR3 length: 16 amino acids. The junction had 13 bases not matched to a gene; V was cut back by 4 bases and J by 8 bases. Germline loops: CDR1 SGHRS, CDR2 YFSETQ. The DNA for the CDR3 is TGCGCCAGCAGCCTAGGACGGGACAGGGGGTTAAGAGGCTACACCTTC. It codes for CASSLGRDRGLRGYTF. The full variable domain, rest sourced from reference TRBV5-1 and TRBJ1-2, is KAGVTQTPRYLIKTRGQQVTLSCSPISGHRSVSWYQQTPGQGLQFLFEYFSETQRNKGNFPGRFSGRQFSNSRSEMNVSTLELGDSALYLCASSLGRDRGLRGYTFGSGTRLTVV.

The CDR3 nucleotides read TGCGCCAGCAGCTTAAGGGGGCAGGACAATGAGCAGTTCTTC. Its protein is CASSLRGQDNEQFF. The V gene is TRBV5-1, the J gene TRBJ2-1; 7 bases are shared with TRBD1. The CDR3 totals 14 residues. Germline V gene sequence: CDR1 SGHRS, CDR2 YFSETQ. The J segment lost 5 bases and the V segment lost 2 bases, leaving 4 bases of the junction unmatched.

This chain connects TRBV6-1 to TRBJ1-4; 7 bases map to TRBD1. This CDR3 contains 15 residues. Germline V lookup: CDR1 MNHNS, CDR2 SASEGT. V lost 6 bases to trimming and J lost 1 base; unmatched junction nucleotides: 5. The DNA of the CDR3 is TGTGCCAGCAGAGAACACAGGGGAACTAATGAAAAACTGTTTTTT. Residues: CASREHRGTNEKLFF.

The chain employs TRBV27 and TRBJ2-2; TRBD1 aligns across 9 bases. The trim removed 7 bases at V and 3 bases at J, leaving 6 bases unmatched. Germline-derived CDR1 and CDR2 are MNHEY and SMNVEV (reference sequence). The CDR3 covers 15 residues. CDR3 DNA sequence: TGTGCCAGCACCGAGGGACAGGGATACACCGGGGAGCTGTTTTTT. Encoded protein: CASTEGQGYTGELFF.

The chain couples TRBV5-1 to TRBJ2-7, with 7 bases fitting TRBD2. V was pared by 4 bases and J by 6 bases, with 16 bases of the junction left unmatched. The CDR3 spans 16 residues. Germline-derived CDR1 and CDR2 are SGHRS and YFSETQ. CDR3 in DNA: TGCGCCAGCAGCCCGGTGGGCGGGAGAGGTTTCCCCGAGCAGTACTTC. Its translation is CASSPVGGRGFPEQYF. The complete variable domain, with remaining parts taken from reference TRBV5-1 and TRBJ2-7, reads KAGVTQTPRYLIKTRGQQVTLSCSPISGHRSVSWYQQTPGQGLQFLFEYFSETQRNKGNFPGRFSGRQFSNSRSEMNVSTLELGDSALYLCASSPVGGRGFPEQYFGPGTRLTVT.

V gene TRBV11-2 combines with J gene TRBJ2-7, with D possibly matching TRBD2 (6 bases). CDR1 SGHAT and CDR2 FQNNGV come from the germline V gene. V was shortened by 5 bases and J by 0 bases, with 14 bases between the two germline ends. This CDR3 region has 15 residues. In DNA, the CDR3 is TGTGCCAGCAGCCAATCTAGCGTGAGCTCCTACGAGCAGTACTTC. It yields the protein CASSQSSVSSYEQYF. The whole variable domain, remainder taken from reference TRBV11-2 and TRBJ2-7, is EAGVAQSPRYKIIEKRQSVAFWCNPISGHATLYWYQQILGQGPKLLIQFQNNGVVDDSQLPKDRFSAERLKGVDSTLKIQPAKLEDSAVYLCASSQSSVSSYEQYFGPGTRLTVT.

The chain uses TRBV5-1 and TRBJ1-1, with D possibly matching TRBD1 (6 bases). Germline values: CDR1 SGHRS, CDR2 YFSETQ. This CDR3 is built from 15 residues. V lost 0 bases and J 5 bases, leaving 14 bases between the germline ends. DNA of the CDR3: TGCGCCAGCAGCTTGGGGGCAGGGGTTGGAACTGAAGCTTTCTTT. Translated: CASSLGAGVGTEAFF.

DNA for the CDR3: TGTGCCAGCAGTTTACTCCTGCGGACAGGGTATGGCAGCTACACCTTC. As protein: CASSLLLRTGYGSYTF. The chain combines TRBV28 with TRBJ1-2; 8 nucleotides match TRBD1. Unmatched junction bases numbered 14, after V lost 2 bases and J lost 9 bases. CDR1 is MDHEN and CDR2 is SYDVKM in the germline V gene. The CDR3 contains 16 residues.